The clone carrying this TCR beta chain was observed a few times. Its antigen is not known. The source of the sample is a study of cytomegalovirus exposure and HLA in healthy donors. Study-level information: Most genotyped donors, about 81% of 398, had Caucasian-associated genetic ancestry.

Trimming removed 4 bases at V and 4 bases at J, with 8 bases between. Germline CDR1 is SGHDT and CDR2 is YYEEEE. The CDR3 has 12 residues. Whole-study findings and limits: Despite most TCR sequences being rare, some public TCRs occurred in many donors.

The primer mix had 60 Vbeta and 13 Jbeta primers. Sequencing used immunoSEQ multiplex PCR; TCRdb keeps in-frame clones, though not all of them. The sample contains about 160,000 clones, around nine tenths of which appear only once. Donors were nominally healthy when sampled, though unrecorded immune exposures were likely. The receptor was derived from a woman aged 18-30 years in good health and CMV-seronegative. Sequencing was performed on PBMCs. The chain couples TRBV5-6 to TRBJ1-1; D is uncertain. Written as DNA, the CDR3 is TGTGCCAGCAGCCCGTCGGGCACTGAAGCTTTCTTT. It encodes CASSPSGTEAFF.